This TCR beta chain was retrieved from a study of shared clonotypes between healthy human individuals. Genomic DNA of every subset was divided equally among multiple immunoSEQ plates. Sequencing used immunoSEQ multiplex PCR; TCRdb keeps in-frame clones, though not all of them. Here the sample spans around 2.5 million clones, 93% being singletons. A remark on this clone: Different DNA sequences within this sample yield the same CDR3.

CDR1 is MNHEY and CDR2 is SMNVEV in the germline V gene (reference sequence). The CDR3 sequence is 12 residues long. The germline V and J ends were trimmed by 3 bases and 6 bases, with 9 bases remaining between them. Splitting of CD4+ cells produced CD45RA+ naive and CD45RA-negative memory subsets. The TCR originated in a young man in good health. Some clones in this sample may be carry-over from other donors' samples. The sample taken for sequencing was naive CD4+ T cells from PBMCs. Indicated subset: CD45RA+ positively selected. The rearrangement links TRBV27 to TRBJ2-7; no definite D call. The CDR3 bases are TGTGCCAGCAGTTTGCTGGGTGGCGAGCAGTACTTC. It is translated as CASSLLGGEQYF.